One and the same sample provided the 22 T cell receptor beta chains below, sequenced in a study of Ad26.COV2.S vaccination and SARS-CoV-2 variants. Treatment reported: roughly 18 received Ad26.COV2.S at low or high dose, single or two shots; roughly 5 received placebo; per-sample allocation not given. Following the first vaccine or placebo injection, samples were taken on day 63. Assay: immunoSEQ multiplex PCR; the TCRdb copy retains only in-frame clones and omits some. The profile shows approximately 240,000 clones, 88% of them singletons. The input for sequencing was peripheral blood, taken in a trial of Ad26.COV2.S vaccine versus placebo. The receptors were gathered from a person aged 18-60 years who received the Ad26.COV2.S COVID-19 vaccine or a placebo.

The genes are TRBV11-3 and TRBJ2-2; 8 bases fit TRBD2. The CDR3 has 16 residues. In germline, CDR1 is SGHNT, CDR2 YENEEA. The V gene end was trimmed by 9 bases and the J gene end by 5 bases; junction bases not matched to a gene: 14. CDR3 sequence reads: CARASGGGRATGELFF. The CDR3 DNA reads TGTGCCAGAGCCTCCGGCGGGGGGAGAGCGACCGGGGAGCTGTTTTTT.

The chain couples TRBV6-1 to TRBJ2-6; TRBD1 agrees at 12 bases. This CDR3 has 19 amino acids. V lost 3 bases and J lost 2; bases outside the gene matches: 8. CDR1 is MNHNS and CDR2 is SASEGT in the germline V gene. CDR3 DNA sequence: TGTGCCAGCAGTGACGCTCCGGGACAGGGGGCACCTGGGGCCAACGTCCTGACTTTC. Protein sequence: CASSDAPGQGAPGANVLTF.

The genes are TRBV6-2 or TRBV6-3 and TRBJ2-7; D remains ambiguous. The CDR3 extends over 14 amino acids. The V end lost 2 bases, the J end lost 1 base, and 9 bases lay between the germline ends. Germline V gene sequence: CDR1 MNHEY, CDR2 SVGEGT. The CDR3 sequence: CASSYTTASYEQYF. The CDR3, as DNA: TGTGCCAGCAGTTACACGACCGCTTCCTACGAGCAGTACTTC.

The chain has TRBV9 and TRBJ1-4; maybe TRBD1 (5 bases). CDR1 SGDLS and CDR2 YYNGEE come from the germline V gene. V lost 0 bases and J lost 0, with 9 bases in between. The CDR3 is 16 residues long. This chain's CDR3 is CASSVDSRATNEKLFF. CDR3 coding DNA: TGTGCCAGCAGCGTAGATAGCAGGGCAACTAATGAAAAACTGTTTTTT.

The chain is built from TRBV20-1 and TRBJ2-6; 12 bases are a match to TRBD1. With V trimmed by 3 bases and J by 3 bases, 9 bases remained unmatched. Germline lookup yields CDR1 DFQATT and CDR2 SNEGSKA (reference sequence). CDR3 size: 18 residues. The CDR3 nucleotides are TGCAGTGCTAGTGCTCCGGGACAGGGGGCGAGTGGGGCCAACGTCCTGACTTTC. Residues: CSASAPGQGASGANVLTF.

The chain uses TRBV27 and TRBJ2-1; no reliable D call. This CDR3 region has 14 residues. Germline CDR1 reads MNHEY; CDR2 reads SMNVEV (reference sequence). With 3 bases removed from V and 12 bases from J, the gap between germline ends came to 18 bases. The CDR3 DNA reads as TGTGCCAGCAGTTTTGATGGATCCCTGGTGCCGCAGTTCTTC. Translation: CASSFDGSLVPQFF.

The chain uses TRBV9 and TRBJ2-2, with TRBD2 matching over 14 bases. The CDR3 has 18 residues. V lost 3 bases and J lost 5; bases outside the gene matches: 9. Germline V lookup: CDR1 SGDLS, CDR2 YYNGEE. In DNA form, the CDR3 reads TGTGCCAGCAGCGCCCCGACTAGCGGGGGGGCGAGGACCGGGGAGCTGTTTTTT. Translated: CASSAPTSGGARTGELFF. The variable domain in full, with the rest retrieved from reference TRBV9 and TRBJ2-2, is DSGVTQTPKHLITATGQRVTLRCSPRSGDLSVYWYQQSLDQGLQFLIQYYNGEERAKGNILERFSAQQFPDLHSELNLSSLELGDSALYFCASSAPTSGGARTGELFFGEGSRLTVL.

The rearrangement uses TRBV4-1 and TRBJ2-4; D is possibly TRBD1 (5 bases). V lost 0 bases and J lost 1, with 13 bases in between. The length of the CDR3 is 17 residues. Germline-derived CDR1 and CDR2 are MGHRA and YSYEKL. The CDR3 DNA reads TGCGCCAGCAGCCAAGATGGGGCTACTGTGGCCAAAAACATTCAGTACTTC. Translating it yields CASSQDGATVAKNIQYF.

Concerning this clone: Possible read error: a much larger clone is one base away. The chain is built from TRBV25-1 and TRBJ2-5; D gene ambiguous. The CDR3 has 10 amino acids. Germline CDR1 and CDR2: MGHDK and SYGVNS. The ends were cut back, 2 bases at V and 7 bases at J, with 2 bases in the middle. The CDR3 sequence is CASSEVTQYF. CDR3 DNA: TGTGCCAGCAGTGAAGTGACCCAGTACTTC.

The chain has TRBV3-1 (or the pseudogene TRBV3-2) and TRBJ1-3; D unclear. This CDR3 has 15 amino acids. Germline CDR1 LGHDT, CDR2 YNNKEL (reference sequence). Trimming shortened V by 1 base and J by 2 bases, and 9 bases separated the two germline ends. This CDR3 reads CASSQVLRTGNTIYF. CDR3 nucleotide sequence: TGTGCCAGCAGCCAAGTATTGCGGACTGGAAACACCATATATTTT.

This sequence joins TRBV18 and TRBJ1-4; D may be TRBD1 (6 bases). CDR3 length: 13 residues. Trimming took 1 base from V and 7 from J, leaving 7 bases between them. CDR1 and CDR2 (germline): KGHSH, LQKENI. The CDR3 region is CASSPRGGEKLFF. In DNA, the CDR3 is TGTGCCAGCTCACCACGAGGGGGTGAAAAACTGTTTTTT.

This chain joins TRBV30 and TRBJ2-2; D ambiguous. V dropped 0 bases and J dropped 0 bases, with 5 bases sitting between them. CDR1 is GTSNPN, CDR2 SVGIG, per germline (reference sequence). The CDR3 is 14 amino acids. CDR3 amino acids: CAWSVLANTGELFF. The DNA for the CDR3 is TGTGCCTGGAGTGTACTGGCGAACACCGGGGAGCTGTTTTTT.

This rearrangement joins TRBV19 to TRBJ2-2; the match to TRBD1 covers 7 bases. The germline V gene has CDR1 LNHDA and CDR2 SQIVND (reference sequence). This CDR3 region has 16 residues. The ends lost 6 bases at V and 0 bases at J; junction bases unmatched: 7. The CDR3 DNA reads as TGTGCCAGTAGGACACAGGGGCTAACGAACACCGGGGAGCTGTTTTTT. This sequence encodes CASRTQGLTNTGELFF.

This chain links TRBV6-5 with TRBJ2-1, with unresolved D. CDR1 is MNHEY, CDR2 SVGAGI, per germline. The ends were cut back, 6 bases at V and 0 bases at J, with 12 bases in the middle. This CDR3 spans 15 amino acids. Written as DNA, the CDR3 is TGTGCCAGCAGATCGGACGGTAGCTCCTACAATGAGCAGTTCTTC. Protein product: CASRSDGSSYNEQFF.

V gene TRBV7-3 combines with J gene TRBJ1-2; 7 nucleotides agree with TRBD1. In germline, CDR1 is SGHTA, CDR2 FQGTGA. J gave up 4 bases and V 5 bases, and 7 bases lay outside the gene matches. The CDR3 extends over 14 amino acids. The CDR3 loop is CASSPGPGGYGYTF. CDR3 nucleotide sequence: TGTGCCAGCAGCCCAGGGCCAGGGGGCTATGGCTACACCTTC.

The J gene is TRBJ2-1, the V gene TRBV2; D remains ambiguous. The CDR3 is 14 amino acids. Germline CDR1 SNHLY, CDR2 FYNNEI. Trimming took off 0 bases at V and 3 bases at J, with 6 bases between the two ends. In DNA, the CDR3 is TGTGCCAGCAGTGAAGCGAGTGACTACAATGAGCAGTTCTTC. It encodes CASSEASDYNEQFF.

This sequence joins TRBV6-5 and TRBJ1-2, with 8 bases aligning to TRBD1. Germline trimming cut 8 bases from V and 7 bases from J; bases unmatched to any gene: 12. The germline V gene has CDR1 MNHEY and CDR2 SVGAGI. This CDR3 spans 14 amino acids. DNA of the CDR3: TGTGCCAGCGCCCCGACAGGGGCTGGGGGTGGCTACACCTTC. Protein sequence: CASAPTGAGGGYTF.

This chain links TRBV28 with TRBJ2-5; 11 positions match TRBD1. The J segment lost 4 bases and the V segment lost 2 bases, leaving 3 bases of the junction unmatched. The CDR3 contains 15 residues. Germline loops: CDR1 MDHEN, CDR2 SYDVKM. The CDR3, as DNA: TGTGCCAGCAGTTTAAGGGGGACAGGGGGAGAGACCCAGTACTTC. Encoded protein: CASSLRGTGGETQYF.

V usage is TRBV6-1 and J usage is TRBJ2-7; 9 bases line up with TRBD1. This CDR3 is 16 amino acids long. Germline CDR1 reads MNHNS; CDR2 reads SASEGT. The ends lost 4 bases at V and 3 bases at J; junction bases unmatched: 10. For the CDR3, the DNA is TGTGCCAGCAGTGCTTTACAGGGGGCCCTCCGCTACGAGCAGTACTTC. Translated, it gives CASSALQGALRYEQYF.

This clone has just one count. The chain joins TRBV30 to TRBJ2-7, with D tentatively TRBD1 or TRBD2 (5 bases each). This CDR3 comprises 13 residues. The germline V and J ends were trimmed by 0 bases and 5 bases, with 11 bases remaining between them. Germline CDR1 GTSNPN, CDR2 SVGIG (reference sequence). The CDR3 DNA sequence: TGTGCCTGGAGTGTACTGGGGGTCGACGAGCAGTACTTC. This gives the protein CAWSVLGVDEQYF. Full variable domain (outside the CDR3, taken from reference TRBV30 and TRBJ2-7): SQTIHQWPATLVQPVGSPLSLECTVEGTSNPNLYWYRQAAGRGLQLLFYSVGIGQISSEVPQNLSASRPQDRQFILSSKKLLLSDSGFYLCAWSVLGVDEQYFGPGTRLTVT.

This chain links TRBV7-9 with TRBJ1-4; no clear D gene. The CDR3 contains 16 residues. The ends were cut back, 6 bases at V and 4 bases at J, with 18 bases in the middle. The germline V gene has CDR1 SEHNR and CDR2 FQNEAQ (reference sequence). CDR3: CASRTGSRGINEKLFF. As DNA, the CDR3 is TGTGCCAGCAGGACCGGGTCCCGAGGGATTAATGAAAAACTGTTTTTT.

V gene TRBV28 combines with J gene TRBJ2-7, with 9 bases lining up with TRBD1. This CDR3 spans 15 amino acids. Trimming took 6 bases from V and 7 from J; bases not matched to a gene: 13. Germline V lookup: CDR1 MDHEN, CDR2 SYDVKM. The CDR3 protein is CASRRTGTGSSEQYF. CDR3 nucleotide sequence: TGTGCCAGCAGGCGTACCGGGACAGGGTCTTCGGAGCAGTACTTC.